These 26 T cell receptor beta chains came from one sample sequenced in a study of identical twins. TCRdb called the 5' RACE reads again in MiXCR, with one record for every CDR3 protein. The sample lists approximately 210,000 distinct CDR3 sequences; over 5.5% were seen once. These data were also filed under a second study, of T cells expressing NK-cell markers.

Sequencing input: CD8+ T cells sorted from blood. These receptors all stem from a woman aged 18-29 years in good health.

The table lists this clonotype with many counts. The chain employs TRBV4-1 and TRBJ2-1; D not resolved. Germline V gene lookup returns CDR1 MGHRA and CDR2 YSYEKL. The V end was cut by 0 bases, the J end by 5 bases, with 14 bases between. The CDR3 contains 16 residues. The CDR3 region is CASSQDPRVSDNEQFF. CDR3 DNA sequence: TGCGCCAGCAGCCAAGACCCTCGGGTATCCGACAATGAGCAGTTCTTC.

This clonotype has just a few counts. As DNA, the CDR3 is TGTGCCAGCAGCCTGGGTAGCGGGGGGGATGAGCAGTTCTTC. Amino acids: CASSLGSGGDEQFF. V is TRBV7-9 and J is TRBJ2-1; 11 bases are a match to TRBD2. Looked up from germline, CDR1 is SEHNR and CDR2 is FQNEAQ (reference sequence). CDR3 size: 14 residues. The V gene end was trimmed by 5 bases and the J gene end by 8 bases; junction bases not matched to a gene: 5. Filled out from reference TRBV7-9 and TRBJ2-1, the complete variable domain reads DTGVSQNPRHKITKRGQNVTFRCDPISEHNRLYWYRQTLGQGPEFLTYFQNEAQLEKSRLLSDRFSAERPKGSFSTLEIQRTEQGDSAMYLCASSLGSGGDEQFFGPGTRLTVL.

This chain connects TRBV5-6 to TRBJ1-2; no definite D call. V lost 4 bases and J 7 bases, leaving 14 bases between the germline ends. The length of the CDR3 is 13 residues. CDR1 and CDR2 from the germline V gene are SGHDT and YYEEEE. The chain's CDR3 is CASSGGVLSGYTF. DNA of the CDR3: TGTGCCAGCAGCGGCGGGGTCCTTTCTGGCTACACCTTC.

This clonotype was seen a handful of times. This chain connects TRBV29-1 to TRBJ1-1, with D hard to call. V was trimmed by 4 bases and J by 11 bases, leaving 11 bases between them. The CDR3 is made up of 10 amino acids. Germline V gene lookup returns CDR1 SQVTM and CDR2 ANQGSEA. The CDR3 sequence: CSVVSGWAFF. The CDR3 coding sequence is TGCAGCGTTGTTTCGGGATGGGCTTTCTTT.

Note on this clonotype: This may arise from a read error, as a much more abundant clone is one base away. The chain has TRBV12-3 or TRBV12-4 and TRBJ2-5; 10 bases line up with TRBD2. The CDR3 length is 16 residues. Here the CDR3 DNA reads TGTACCAGCAGTTTAGTCCTAGCGGGGGTCCAAGAGACCCAGTACTTC. It is translated as CTSSLVLAGVQETQYF.

This clonotype was counted only a few times. This rearrangement joins TRBV7-9 to TRBJ1-1; 12 bases agree with TRBD1. J lost 0 bases, V lost 6 bases, and 8 bases had no gene match. Germline CDR1 reads SEHNR; CDR2 reads FQNEAQ (reference sequence). This CDR3 spans 17 amino acids. CDR3 loop: CASSEMGQGAVNTEAFF. CDR3 DNA sequence: TGTGCCAGCAGTGAAATGGGACAGGGGGCGGTGAACACTGAAGCTTTCTTT.

V gene TRBV15 combines with J gene TRBJ2-3; TRBD2 matches 7 bases. The CDR3 consists of 13 residues. Germline V gene sequence: CDR1 LNHNV, CDR2 YYDKDF (reference sequence). J lost 6 bases, V lost 8 bases, and 8 bases had no gene match. The DNA of the CDR3 is TGTGCCACCCCCGGCGGGAGTGACGATACGCAGTATTTT. It translates to CATPGGSDDTQYF.

The table lists this clonotype with a few counts. V and J are TRBV5-1 and TRBJ1-2; D might be TRBD1 (5 bases). CDR1 is SGHRS, CDR2 YFSETQ, per germline. This CDR3 spans 14 amino acids. Between the trimmed V and J ends, which lost 2 bases and 2 bases, there was a span of 10 bases. CDR3 region: CASSFAPGNYGYTF. The DNA for the CDR3 is TGCGCCAGCAGCTTCGCCCCAGGGAACTATGGCTACACCTTC.

V and J are TRBV6-6 and TRBJ2-1; D is ambiguous. CDR3 length: 13 residues. V was pared by 5 bases and J by 7 bases, with 12 bases between. Germline V gene lookup returns CDR1 MNHNY and CDR2 SVGAGI (reference sequence). The CDR3 region is CASSLIRRNEQFF. The DNA of the CDR3 is TGTGCCAGCAGTCTGATTAGACGGAATGAGCAGTTCTTC.

The gene calls are TRBV12-3 or TRBV12-4 and TRBJ1-2, with TRBD1 matching 7 bases. The CDR3 length is 15 residues. With 6 bases clipped from V and 1 base from J, the junction kept 8 bases outside the gene matches. The CDR3 coding sequence is TGTGCCAGCAGGCGAGAGGGACAGCATAACTATGGCTACACCTTC. Protein: CASRREGQHNYGYTF.

In this sample, this clonotype turned up many times. V is TRBV12-3 or TRBV12-4 and J is TRBJ2-2; the D gene is possibly TRBD1 (5 bases). The CDR3 loop spans 14 amino acids. The V end was cut by 3 bases, the J end by 3 bases, with 8 bases between. The CDR3 nucleotides are TGTGCCAGCAGTTTTTCGACAGACACCGGGGAGCTGTTTTTT. It codes for CASSFSTDTGELFF.

Ten or more counts support this clonotype. A much larger clone differs from this one at a single base, so this may be a read error. The V call is TRBV12-3 or TRBV12-4, the J call TRBJ1-1; D remains unclear. V lost 3 bases to trimming and J lost 4 bases, with 3 bases between them. This CDR3 is built from 11 residues. CDR3 coding DNA: TGTGCCAGCAGTTTCGCCACTGAAGCTTTCTTT. This gives the protein CASSFATEAFF.

This clonotype was seen a few times. The chain combines TRBV7-8 with TRBJ2-7; 8 bases match TRBD1. Germline CDR1 reads SGHVS; CDR2 reads FQNEAQ. Trimming took 4 bases from V and 3 from J; bases not matched to a gene: 11. This CDR3 comprises 16 residues. Here the CDR3 DNA reads TGTGCCAGCAGCTCACTCGGACAGGGCGTTTACTACGAGCAGTACTTC. Translated, it gives CASSSLGQGVYYEQYF.

This clonotype was seen more than once but under ten times. The chain uses TRBV10-3 and TRBJ1-4; the match to TRBD1 covers 9 bases. The CDR3 totals 14 residues. Germline V gene sequence: CDR1 ENHRY, CDR2 SYGVKD. V dropped 6 bases and J dropped 5; count of bases not matched to a gene: 4. CDR3 coding DNA: TGTGCCATCAGGAGGACAGGGGAAAATGAAAAACTGTTTTTT. It is translated as CAIRRTGENEKLFF.

This clonotype came up many times. The chain combines TRBV29-1 with TRBJ2-5, with D perhaps TRBD1 or TRBD2 (5 bases each). The V gene lost 7 bases and the J gene lost 0 bases, with 12 bases spanning the gap. Germline V gene lookup returns CDR1 SQVTM and CDR2 ANQGSEA. The CDR3 is made up of 13 amino acids. The CDR3 DNA follows: TGCAGCGGCCGGGACGGAAACCAAGAGACCCAGTACTTC. Protein: CSGRDGNQETQYF.

This clonotype was seen ten or more times. The gene calls are TRBV29-1 and TRBJ2-1; D is possibly TRBD1 (5 bases). In germline, CDR1 is SQVTM, CDR2 ANQGSEA. The CDR3 has 11 residues. Trimming stripped 8 bases from V and 10 bases from J, with 15 bases between. CDR3 residues: CSSYNWGEQFF. The CDR3, as DNA: TGCAGCTCGTATAACTGGGGCGAGCAGTTCTTC.

The sample holds many counts of this clonotype. This rearrangement joins TRBV27 to TRBJ2-7; 7 positions agree with TRBD1. The V gene end was trimmed by 6 bases and the J gene end by 5 bases; junction bases not matched to a gene: 7. This CDR3 has 13 residues. Germline V lookup: CDR1 MNHEY, CDR2 SMNVEV (reference sequence). The CDR3: CASSFLTGNEQYF. CDR3 in DNA: TGTGCCAGCAGCTTTTTGACAGGGAACGAGCAGTACTTC.

This clonotype was seen many times. CDR3 region: CSALSLGALHLDTQYF. In DNA form, the CDR3 reads TGCAGTGCCTTATCCCTTGGAGCGCTACACTTAGATACGCAGTATTTT. J is TRBJ2-3 and V is TRBV20-1; D unresolved. CDR1 is DFQATT, CDR2 SNEGSKA, per germline (reference sequence). There are 16 residues in the CDR3. V shed 6 bases and J shed 5 bases, with 24 bases lying between them.

This clonotype was counted ten times or more. The chain joins TRBV12-3 or TRBV12-4 to TRBJ2-1; the D is unclear. The CDR3 is 14 residues long. Trimming stripped 7 bases from V and 2 bases from J, with 12 bases between. CDR3 loop: CASIMDVAYNEQFF. The CDR3 nucleotides read TGTGCCAGCATAATGGACGTAGCCTACAATGAGCAGTTCTTC.

The chain employs TRBV12-5 and TRBJ2-7; D is undetermined. The CDR3 is made up of 12 amino acids. The V gene's germline CDR1 is LGHNT and CDR2 FRNRAP. V was clipped by 1 base and J by 6 bases, with 7 bases between them. CDR3 region: CASGLGPSEQYF. Here the CDR3 DNA reads TGTGCTAGTGGTTTGGGGCCCTCCGAGCAGTACTTC.

This clonotype has ten or more counts. The chain combines TRBV12-3 or TRBV12-4 with TRBJ2-5; 8 positions match TRBD2. This CDR3 region has 14 residues. V lost 6 bases to trimming and J lost 4 bases; unmatched junction nucleotides: 7. In DNA, the CDR3 is TGTGCCAGCAGACCCGGGAGCGGGAGAGAGACCCAGTACTTC. Its protein product is CASRPGSGRETQYF.

About this clonotype itself: A much larger clonotype is one base distant, so this may be a read error. The V gene is TRBV3-1, the J gene TRBJ2-3; TRBD2 aligns across 11 bases. CDR1 and CDR2 (germline): LGHDT, YNNKEL (reference sequence). CDR3 length equals 17 residues. The CDR3 sequence: CATSHGLAGGNTDTQYF. The CDR3 nucleotides read TGTGCCACCAGCCACGGTCTAGCGGGAGGAAACACAGATACGCAGTATTTT.

This clonotype was seen more than once but under ten times. The V and J genes are TRBV13 and TRBJ2-5; D ambiguous. Deletions cut 1 base from V and 3 bases from J, with 6 bases between. There are 13 residues in the CDR3. CDR1 PRHDT and CDR2 FYEKMQ come from the germline V gene (reference sequence). CDR3 sequence: CASSLEDKETQYF. The CDR3 DNA reads as TGTGCCAGCAGCTTAGAAGATAAAGAGACCCAGTACTTC.

At least ten counts were recorded for this clonotype. This chain joins TRBV12-3 or TRBV12-4 and TRBJ2-3; unclear D gene. There are 15 residues in the CDR3. V was shortened by 7 bases and J by 5 bases, with 19 bases between the two germline ends. As DNA, the CDR3 is TGTGCCAGCACCGGCGGCACGGCCTCCAGAGATACGCAGTATTTT. This translates into CASTGGTASRDTQYF.

This clonotype has only a few counts. This rearrangement joins TRBV9 to TRBJ1-5, with no clear D. Germline V gene sequence: CDR1 SGDLS, CDR2 YYNGEE. The CDR3 is 15 amino acids. The V gene lost 0 bases and the J gene lost 1 base, with 8 bases spanning the gap. CDR3 residues: CASSVGGVSNQPQHF. CDR3 sequence (DNA): TGTGCCAGCAGCGTAGGGGGAGTGAGCAATCAGCCCCAGCATTTT.

This clonotype was seen ten or more times. CDR3 residues: CASSGPHGYTF. CDR3 bases: TGTGCCAGCAGCGGTCCCCATGGCTACACCTTC. The chain recombines TRBV7-9 with TRBJ1-2, with D unresolved. Trimming took 5 bases from V and 6 from J, leaving 7 bases between them. The CDR3 is 11 amino acids. Germline lookup yields CDR1 SEHNR and CDR2 FQNEAQ (reference sequence).